The rows below give T cell receptor beta chains drawn from one sample of a study of identifying expanded T cells in peripheral blood. TCRdb's copy holds only in-frame clones and misses some; the assay was immunoSEQ multiplex PCR. Of under 150,000 clones in the sample, 65% to 90% were seen once. Sequenced: blood. The receptor source for this set is a person aged 18 to 75 in good health. The CDR3 runs from the conserved cysteine through the conserved F or W. The D gene is left open where the match is weak. Only part of the rows carry a size: once, few, many, or a class if the clone is expanded.

>-|TRBV11-2|few|TRBJ1-2
CASSLEAGSGGYTF
TGTGCCAGCAGCTTAGAGGCAGGCTCGGGGGGCTACACCTTC
>-|TRBV19|-|TRBJ2-7
CASSSHLRDTYEQYF
TGTGCCAGTAGTTCGCACCTGCGGGACACCTACGAGCAGTACTTC
>-|TRBV7-7|-|TRBJ2-7
CASSLDRSFEQYF
TGTGCCAGCAGCTTAGATAGGTCCTTCGAGCAGTACTTC
>-|TRBV4-2|-|TRBJ1-3
CASSQDYQSGNTIYF
TGTGCCAGCAGCCAAGATTACCAGTCTGGAAACACCATATATTTT
>-|TRBV7-9|-|TRBJ2-2
CASSRETGELFF
TGTGCCAGCAGCCGAGAAACCGGGGAGCTGTTTTTT
>TRBD1|TRBV11-2|-|TRBJ2-7
CASSAGGGYEQYF
TGTGCCAGCAGCGCAGGGGGTGGCTACGAGCAGTACTTC
>-|TRBV5-4|once|TRBJ2-1
CASSLATGVYNEQFF
TGTGCCAGCAGCTTGGCAACTGGGGTATACAATGAGCAGTTCTTC
>TRBD2|TRBV7-2|once|TRBJ2-5
CASSRGSGGGETQYF
TGTGCCAGCAGCCGTGGTAGCGGGGGGGGCGAGACCCAGTACTTC
>-|TRBV27|-|TRBJ2-3
CASSLWAGDTQYF
TGTGCCAGCAGTTTATGGGCGGGGGATACGCAGTATTTT
>-|TRBV18|-|TRBJ2-7
CASSLGEDYEQYF
TGTGCCAGCTCACTCGGCGAGGATTACGAGCAGTACTTC
>-|TRBV7-2|-|TRBJ1-3
CASSLSGGGGNTIYF
TGTGCCAGCAGCTTATCTGGGGGCGGTGGAAACACCATATATTTT
>-|TRBV28|few|TRBJ1-2
CASFPLRGYGYTF
TGTGCCAGTTTCCCATTGAGGGGATACGGCTACACCTTC
>TRBD2|TRBV7-2|-|TRBJ2-7
CASSPTSGEPYEQYF
TGTGCCAGCAGCCCGACTAGCGGGGAGCCCTACGAGCAGTACTTC
>-|TRBV5-1|-|TRBJ1-4
CASSFEGWNEKLFF
TGCGCCAGCAGCTTTGAAGGATGGAATGAAAAACTGTTTTTT
>-|TRBV20-1|-|TRBJ2-2
CMNTGELFF
TGCATGAACACCGGGGAGCTGTTTTTT
>TRBD2|TRBV29-1|-|TRBJ2-7
CSAATSGFSYEQYF
TGCAGCGCTGCGACTAGCGGTTTCTCCTACGAGCAGTACTTC
>-|TRBV5-5|-|TRBJ2-1
CASSLSTSGDNEQFF
TGTGCCAGCAGCTTGTCCACCTCAGGGGACAATGAGCAGTTCTTC
>TRBD2|TRBV18|-|TRBJ2-1
CASSPRAGTYNEQFF
TGTGCCAGCTCACCTAGAGCGGGAACCTACAATGAGCAGTTCTTC
>-|TRBV2|few|TRBJ2-7
CASSGDTYEQYF
TGTGCCAGCAGTGGGGATACCTACGAGCAGTACTTC
>TRBD1|TRBV29-1|once|TRBJ1-2
CSGGQGAGGYTF
TGCAGCGGAGGACAGGGGGCAGGGGGCTACACCTTC
>-|TRBV5-3|-|TRBJ1-3
CAISRGLTGNTIYF
TGTGCCATCTCCCGAGGACTGACTGGAAACACCATATATTTT
>TRBD2|TRBV5-1|-|TRBJ2-3
CASSSSGREDTQYF
TGCGCCAGCAGCTCTAGCGGGAGGGAAGATACGCAGTATTTT
>-|TRBV5-1|-|TRBJ1-1
CASSPTGSNTEAFF
TGCGCCAGCAGCCCGACAGGAAGTAACACTGAAGCTTTCTTT
>TRBD2|TRBV7-2|-|TRBJ2-2
CASKGASGGTGELFF
TGTGCCAGCAAAGGGGCTAGCGGGGGTACCGGGGAGCTGTTTTTT
>-|TRBV5-1|-|TRBJ2-3
CASSLEGILRADTQYF
TGCGCCAGCAGCTTGGAGGGTATCCTAAGGGCAGATACGCAGTATTTT
>-|TRBV6-5|-|TRBJ1-1
CASSYSQANTEAFF
TGTGCCAGCAGTTACTCGCAGGCGAACACTGAAGCTTTCTTT
>TRBD1|TRBV19|-|TRBJ1-2
CASRSEDPGQGYGYTF
TGTGCCAGTAGATCCGAAGACCCGGGACAGGGTTATGGCTACACCTTC
>TRBD1|TRBV30|few|TRBJ1-2
CAWYQLTGGNYGYTF
TGTGCCTGGTACCAATTGACAGGGGGCAACTATGGCTACACCTTC
>TRBD1|TRBV7-9|-|TRBJ2-7
CASSRRDRGLYEQYF
TGTGCCAGCAGCCGCAGAGACAGGGGGCTTTACGAGCAGTACTTC
>-|TRBV12-5|-|TRBJ2-2
CASGFGGASGELFF
TGTGCTAGTGGTTTTGGGGGGGCCTCCGGGGAGCTGTTTTTT
>-|TRBV7-9|-|TRBJ1-5
CASSLVRSGFGQPQHF
TGTGCCAGCAGCTTAGTTCGCTCAGGGTTTGGTCAGCCCCAGCATTTT
>-|TRBV6-4|-|TRBJ1-1
CASSDQVGTEAFF
TGTGCCAGCAGTGACCAGGTGGGCACTGAAGCTTTCTTT
>TRBD2|TRBV19|-|TRBJ2-7
CASSIDFTGGPGEQYF
TGTGCCAGTAGTATAGATTTCACGGGAGGGCCCGGCGAGCAGTACTTC
>TRBD1|TRBV18|-|TRBJ2-7
CASSLAGTGQYEQYF
TGTGCCAGCTCACTAGCCGGGACAGGGCAATACGAGCAGTACTTC
>-|TRBV7-2|-|TRBJ2-2
CASSPRDTGELFF
TGTGCCAGCAGCCCCCGGGACACCGGGGAGCTGTTTTTT
>-|TRBV7-2|-|TRBJ2-1
CASTPGRSEDNEQFF
TGTGCCAGCACCCCGGGACGCTCTGAGGATAATGAGCAGTTCTTC
>TRBD2|TRBV4-2|-|TRBJ2-1
CASSQDQGLAGTNEQFF
TGTGCCAGCAGCCAAGATCAGGGCCTAGCGGGTACCAATGAGCAGTTCTTC
>TRBD1|TRBV11-1|-|TRBJ2-7
CASRGRDRNTYEQYF
TGTGCCAGCAGAGGACGGGACAGGAATACCTACGAGCAGTACTTC
>-|TRBV28|-|TRBJ1-1
CASSGVSEAFF
TGTGCCAGCAGCGGGGTTTCTGAAGCTTTCTTT
>TRBD1|TRBV28|-|TRBJ1-2
CASSLRQGADYGYTF
TGTGCCAGCAGTTTACGGCAGGGGGCTGACTATGGCTACACCTTC
>-|TRBV29-1|-|TRBJ2-1
CSVVLAGSSYNEQFF
TGCAGCGTTGTCCTAGCAGGTAGCTCCTACAATGAGCAGTTCTTC
>TRBD2|TRBV5-1|-|TRBJ2-5
CASRIAGGGQETQYF
TGCGCCAGCAGGATAGCGGGAGGGGGGCAAGAGACCCAGTACTTC